Below, 12 T cell receptor beta chains from the same sample are listed, as sequenced in a study of cytomegalovirus exposure and HLA in healthy donors. Libraries were prepared by immunoSEQ multiplex PCR; TCRdb keeps only in-frame clonotypes and omits some of them. The sample consists of about 82,000 clones, 93% of them appearing once. The sequenced sample was PBMCs. Source of these receptors: a man aged 18-30 years in good health and CMV-seronegative.

The chain recombines TRBV7-3 with TRBJ2-3; 9 positions agree with TRBD2. The CDR3 extends over 16 amino acids. V lost 0 bases to trimming and J lost 5 bases; unmatched junction nucleotides: 6. Germline loops: CDR1 SGHTA, CDR2 FQGTGA. CDR3 loop: CASSLTASGTIDTQYF. The DNA for the CDR3 is TGTGCCAGCAGCTTAACGGCTAGCGGGACAATAGATACGCAGTATTTT.

This clone was picked up a small number of times. The DNA for the CDR3 is TGCGCCAGCAGCCAGGGACTAGACACCGGGGAGCTGTTTTTT. Encoded protein: CASSQGLDTGELFF. The chain employs TRBV4-3 and TRBJ2-2; 8 bases fit TRBD2. J lost 3 bases, V lost 3 bases, and 0 bases had no gene match. There are 14 residues in the CDR3. Germline loops: CDR1 LGHNA, CDR2 YSLEER.

V and J are TRBV18 and TRBJ2-5; the match to TRBD1 covers 9 bases. Germline trimming cut 3 bases from V and 5 bases from J; bases unmatched to any gene: 7. The germline CDR1 and CDR2 sequences are KGHSH and LQKENI. CDR3 length equals 15 residues. The chain's CDR3 is CASSPGQGVSETQYF. The DNA for the CDR3 is TGTGCCAGCTCACCGGGACAGGGAGTTTCGGAGACCCAGTACTTC.

CDR3 sequence (DNA): TGTGCCAGCAGCGACACCGGGACTACACAAGAGACCCAGTACTTC. Amino acids: CASSDTGTTQETQYF. This chain joins TRBV4-2 and TRBJ2-5; 7 bases fit TRBD2. From germline, CDR1 is LGHNA and CDR2 YNFKEQ. The CDR3 runs 15 residues. J was trimmed by 2 bases and V by 5 bases; bases with no gene match: 8.

The chain joins TRBV7-2 to TRBJ1-3; no reliable D call. From germline, CDR1 is SGHTA and CDR2 FQGNSA. This CDR3 is 17 amino acids long. Trimming left V 4 bases short and J 0 bases short, with 16 bases between. Here the CDR3 reads CASSSYEARSSGNTIYF. The CDR3 nucleotides read TGTGCCAGCAGCTCATACGAGGCCCGAAGCTCTGGAAACACCATATATTTT.

Concerning this clone: Germline is not matched at one junction end, which may reflect a read error. The chain carries TRBV5-1 and TRBJ2-7; 7 bases fit TRBD1. This CDR3 has 13 amino acids. Germline CDR1 and CDR2: SGHRS and YFSETQ. The CDR3 loop reads CASRLGQSYEQYF. The CDR3 nucleotides read TGCGCCAGCAGATTGGGACAGTCCTACGAGCAGTACTTC.

This chain uses TRBV6-5 with TRBJ1-5; D not certain. V was trimmed by 0 bases and J by 5 bases, leaving 5 bases between them. Germline values: CDR1 MNHEY, CDR2 SVGAGI. The CDR3 is 13 residues long. CDR3 loop: CASSYSGDQPQHF. CDR3 bases: TGTGCCAGCAGTTACTCCGGGGATCAGCCCCAGCATTTT.

The chain combines TRBV30 with TRBJ1-2; D might be TRBD1 (5 bases). The germline CDR1 and CDR2 sequences are GTSNPN and SVGIG (reference sequence). This CDR3 is 13 amino acids long. V was trimmed by 3 bases and J by 7 bases, leaving 15 bases between them. The CDR3 DNA follows: TGTGCCTGGAGGACTCCTCGGGACTCTGGCTACACCTTC. Translation: CAWRTPRDSGYTF.

The V call is TRBV14, the J call TRBJ2-7, with 10 bases fitting TRBD1. The CDR3 extends over 15 amino acids. The junction had 8 bases not matched to a gene; V was cut back by 4 bases and J by 5 bases. Germline V CDR1 and CDR2: SGHDN, FVKESK. This CDR3 reads CASSPIRDRGHEQYF. The CDR3 region has the DNA TGTGCCAGCAGCCCGATTCGGGACAGGGGCCACGAGCAGTACTTC.

The CDR3 DNA reads as TGTGCCAGCAGCTATCAGGGTAGCTCCTATAATTCACCCCTCCACTTT. Its translation is CASSYQGSSYNSPLHF. This rearrangement joins TRBV27 to TRBJ1-6, with D possibly matching TRBD1 (5 bases). CDR3 length: 16 amino acids. V was pared by 6 bases and J by 0 bases, with 12 bases between. Germline CDR1 is MNHEY and CDR2 is SMNVEV (reference sequence).

The V and J genes are TRBV10-3 and TRBJ1-4; no clear D gene. Trimming took off 4 bases at V and 5 bases at J, with 8 bases between the two ends. The V gene's germline CDR1 is ENHRY and CDR2 SYGVKD. The CDR3 has 13 residues. The CDR3 sequence: CAISGSQNEKLFF. The CDR3 DNA follows: TGTGCCATCAGTGGATCCCAGAATGAAAAACTGTTTTTT.

The rearrangement links TRBV11-2 to TRBJ1-3; 9 bases map to TRBD1. CDR3 length: 15 amino acids. V shed 3 bases and J 0 bases; nucleotides not matched to a gene: 0. Germline CDR1 and CDR2: SGHAT and FQNNGV. The CDR3 coding sequence is TGTGCCAGCAGCTTGGGACAGGGCTCTGGAAACACCATATATTTT. Amino acids: CASSLGQGSGNTIYF. Full variable domain (missing parts from reference TRBV11-2 and TRBJ1-3): EAGVAQSPRYKIIEKRQSVAFWCNPISGHATLYWYQQILGQGPKLLIQFQNNGVVDDSQLPKDRFSAERLKGVDSTLKIQPAKLEDSAVYLCASSLGQGSGNTIYFGEGSWLTVV.